This T cell receptor beta chain was found in a study of blood T cell repertoires in COVID-19. For the study at large: The study drew acute and convalescent COVID-19 samples from the United States, Italy and Spain.

The CDR3 has 14 amino acids. Per germline, CDR1 SEHNR and CDR2 FQNEAQ (reference sequence). Trimming cost V 1 base and J 5 bases, with 11 bases left between them. Across about two dozen US areas, participants ranged in age from roughly 18 to 95 years. Assignments of participants to cohorts depended upon their own reported clinical history. Produced via immunoSEQ multiplex PCR; TCRdb's table is partial and in-frame only. The sample holds 280,000 or so clones; 85% are singletons and the top ten take roughly 2.5%. This rearrangement joins TRBV7-9 to TRBJ1-1; D is unresolved. The receptor was isolated from a woman between 50 and 59 years old who had recovered from COVID-19. The specimen sequenced was PBMCs or T cells enriched from blood (not recorded which). The CDR3 DNA reads as TGTGCCAGCAGCTTAGTAATGGGGAGTACTGAAGCTTTCTTT. As protein: CASSLVMGSTEAFF.